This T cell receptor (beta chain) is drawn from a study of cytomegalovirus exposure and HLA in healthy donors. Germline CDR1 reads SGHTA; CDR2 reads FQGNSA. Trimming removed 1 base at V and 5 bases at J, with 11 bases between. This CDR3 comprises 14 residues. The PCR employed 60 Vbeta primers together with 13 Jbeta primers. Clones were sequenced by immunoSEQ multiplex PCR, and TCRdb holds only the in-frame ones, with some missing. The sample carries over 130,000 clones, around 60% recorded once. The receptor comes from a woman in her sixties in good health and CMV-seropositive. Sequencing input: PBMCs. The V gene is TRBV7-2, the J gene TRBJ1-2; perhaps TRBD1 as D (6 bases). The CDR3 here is CASSLGPGEYGYTF. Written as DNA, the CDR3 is TGTGCCAGCAGCTTAGGTCCAGGGGAATATGGCTACACCTTC.